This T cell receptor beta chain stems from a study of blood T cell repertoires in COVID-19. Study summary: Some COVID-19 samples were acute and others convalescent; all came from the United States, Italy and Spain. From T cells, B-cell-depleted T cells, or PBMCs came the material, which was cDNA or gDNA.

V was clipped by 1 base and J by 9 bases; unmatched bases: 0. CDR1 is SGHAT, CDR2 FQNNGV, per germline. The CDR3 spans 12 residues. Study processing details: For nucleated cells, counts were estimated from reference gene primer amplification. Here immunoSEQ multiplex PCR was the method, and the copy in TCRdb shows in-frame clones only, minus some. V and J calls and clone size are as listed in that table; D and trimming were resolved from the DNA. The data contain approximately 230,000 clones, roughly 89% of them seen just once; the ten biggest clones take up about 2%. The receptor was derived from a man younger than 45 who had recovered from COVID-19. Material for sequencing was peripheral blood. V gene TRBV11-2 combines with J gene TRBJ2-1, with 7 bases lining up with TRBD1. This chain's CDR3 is CASSLAGGEQFF. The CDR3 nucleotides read TGTGCCAGCAGCTTAGCAGGGGGTGAGCAGTTCTTC. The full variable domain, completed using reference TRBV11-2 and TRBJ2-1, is EAGVAQSPRYKIIEKRQSVAFWCNPISGHATLYWYQQILGQGPKLLIQFQNNGVVDDSQLPKDRFSAERLKGVDSTLKIQPAKLEDSAVYLCASSLAGGEQFFGPGTRLTVL.